This T cell receptor beta chain is drawn from a study of shared clonotypes between healthy human individuals. Study in general: Donors, aged 18 to 49, were a couple of women and a few men. The study used three CD4 naive, three CD4 memory, two CD8 naive and one CD8 memory plate per donor.

Naive CD8 cells comprised CD45RO-negative, CCR7-positively selected cells, excluding terminally differentiated effector memory CD45RA+ cells. Nashville, Tennessee was home to all donors, who were Caucasian adults. This CDR3 has 14 amino acids. V gave up 6 bases and J gave up 6 bases; unmatched junction bases: 9. Germline assignment: CDR1 PRHDT and CDR2 FYEKMQ (reference sequence). Per the original methods: Filtering differed since immunoSEQ provided only junctions, with no quality scores. Generated by immunoSEQ multiplex PCR, the TCRdb table keeps only in-frame clones and is missing some. V, J and clone size were drawn from that table, and D and trimming were deduced from the DNA. The sample carries millions of clones, roughly 95% recorded once.

Input material: naive CD8+ T cells sorted from blood. This TCR was recovered from a man between 18 and 29 years old in good health. The V gene is TRBV13, the J gene TRBJ1-2; TRBD1 matches at 8 bases. CDR3 loop: CASRHAGGVDGYTF. The CDR3 nucleotides are TGTGCCAGCAGGCACGCAGGGGGCGTGGATGGCTACACCTTC.